This paragraph reports one T cell receptor beta chain. The target of this receptor is not known. This specimen belongs to a study of cytomegalovirus exposure and HLA in healthy donors (dated by TCRdb to 2016 to 2017). Regarding the complete study: According to an earlier analysis of a few hundred of the donors, about 179 million T cells yielded 117 million unique TCR beta sequences and around 280 Gb of sequence data. Roughly 300 gigabases of sequencing data and around 90 million unique TCR sequences made up an early release that covered under 750 HLA-typed donors. Of the 300 to 500 genotyped donors, approximately 81% were placed in the genetic ancestry cluster associated with self-reported Caucasian donors. The study aimed to test whether cataloging public T cell receptors could reveal signatures of past pathogen exposure. The study profiled the T cell repertoires of about 640 subjects by immunosequencing and related them to cytomegalovirus serostatus. Besides the first cohort of hundreds of subjects, a separate validation cohort made up of over a hundred different subjects was used. The study combined high-throughput TCR immunosequencing, statistical association of individual TCRs with disease status, and machine learning to predict cytomegalovirus infection status. A later analysis re-analyzed previously published TCR beta repertoires from 650 to 800 donors and added high-resolution HLA genotyping to study TCR occurrence patterns. The later analysis used no new phenotypic data to find candidate immune exposures, relying instead on TCR beta sequences and their occurrence across donors. In an earlier analysis of 500 to 650 of the donors, high-throughput TCR beta sequencing was used to judge whether each TCR beta V gene segment behaved as functional or pseudogenic. Alongside the repertoire data, information on donor age, sex, ethnicity and CMV serostatus was compiled. A later genetic analysis took genome-wide SNP genotypes for 398 of the 666 donors and used that subset as a discovery cohort. Every discovery cohort repertoire had been produced on one sequencing platform. HLA typing included class I and class II loci at four-digit resolution. Typing coverage differed by locus: A, B, C, DRB1 and DQB1 were typed in roughly 620-630 donors, DQA1 in 500 to 550, DPA1 in 600 to 610, and DPB1 in 450 to 480. Four or five DR-DQ haplotypes were treated as single units for association and clustering because of strong linkage in the cohort. On average, around 240,000 unique TCR beta nucleotide sequences were sequenced per donor among 300 to 500 genotyped donors of the cohort, with roughly 20% of those sequences being non-productive. What the authors observed across the whole study: Only TCR beta chains were sequenced in this cohort, and the absence of alpha or paired-chain data limited detectable features. HLA typing was unavailable for some donors at each locus, so association tests used only the typed subset. A further reported finding was that TCR beta sequences accurately predicted the HLA-A and HLA-B alleles for most subjects in the first cohort. In both the original and validation cohorts, the classifier was reported to diagnose cytomegalovirus status with high specificity and sensitivity. According to a later analysis, parvovirus B19, influenza, CMV and Epstein-Barr virus appeared linked to several top co-occurrence clusters. In a later analysis, most CMV-associated TCR beta chains were found to appear HLA-restricted, with HLA associations seemingly driven largely by CMV exposure. The 87-base-pair reads could not distinguish some IMGT-functional V segments, including TRBV6-2 and TRBV6-3, so those segments were excluded. In a later analysis, HLA-associated TCR beta chains showed more clonal expansion and lower generation probabilities than non-associated chains that were equally common. Immune exposure information for the cohort was limited to CMV serostatus. In an earlier analysis of fewer than 700 of the donors, most TCR beta V segments appeared in productive rearrangements about 90% or about 30% of the time, broadly matching IMGT annotations. At a false discovery rate of 0.05, a later analysis linked some 18,000 TCR beta sequences to specific HLA alleles. In a later genetic analysis, a missense DCLRE1C variant was associated with V-gene and J-gene trimming of TCR beta chains, and the association was replicated in an independent cohort. In a later analysis, TCR association rates were found to vary across HLA loci, with the most associated TCRs seen for DRB1 alleles and the fewest for HLA-C alleles. When HLA alleles, especially DR and DQ, strongly co-occurred, TCR associations were difficult to assign to individual alleles. According to a later genetic analysis, donors in an Asian-associated ancestry cluster had fewer N-insertions in productive TCRs than the roughly 670-donor mean. A total of 150 to 200 TCR beta chains were listed by the study as associated with cytomegalovirus. It was suggested by the authors that the approach could potentially be generalized to other disease states and immunological phenotypes. In vitro tests confirmed that a few of the cytomegalovirus-associated TCR beta chains recognize cytomegalovirus antigens. A cluster of highly shared sequence variants was judged likely to represent a technical artifact of the sequencing pipeline. Approximately 18 rarely observed V segments, including chromosome 9 orphons, were excluded from the earlier analysis of several hundred of the donors because counts were too low. Correlated functional status among segregating V segments might reflect linkage disequilibrium, but an unknown experimental factor could not be ruled out. Most TCR sequences were observed very rarely across donors, whereas some public TCRs were present in many individuals. Presence/absence analyses assumed roughly uniform sequencing depth across donors, an assumption that may not hold.

V is trimmed back by 4 bases and J by 9 bases, and the junction contains 7 bases that no gene match accounts for. From the cysteine through the phenylalanine, the CDR3 covers 16 amino acids. CDR3 DNA only is kept here, 48 bases in frame from base 1. CDR1 and CDR2 are read off the germline V gene (reference sequence) as SGHNT and YYREEE. The cohort consisted of 600 to 750 healthy bone marrow donors. All cohort members were sampled while nominally healthy, although unrecorded immune exposures were likely present. The donor tested CMV seronegative and was one of the 352 seronegative cohort members. Each donor provided a peripheral blood sample, and peripheral blood mononuclear cells were used for TCR beta sequencing. Genomic DNA extraction from the blood cell samples was performed with the Qiagen DNeasy Blood Extraction Kit. Library construction relied on the immunoSEQ multiplex PCR assay. For the multiplex PCR, a mixture combining 60 forward primers for TCR Vbeta segments and 13 reverse primers for TCR Jbeta segments was used. The CDR3 region of rearranged TCR beta genes was amplified from genomic DNA by a multiplex PCR assay. The Illumina HiSeq System was used to sequence the amplified TCR beta libraries as 87-base-pair reads. Per the authors' processing: In a later analysis, 80 million or so unique TCR beta chains were counted across the roughly 670 repertoires, and roughly 11 million of these chains were shared by at least two donors. A nearest-neighbor algorithm error-corrected the raw reads and collapsed the reads into unique sequences, merging closely related sequences to remove PCR and sequencing errors. CDR3 sequences were aligned to IMGT reference sequences to assign V, D and J gene segments. For a sequence to be retained, at least a six-nucleotide match to both a V gene segment and a J gene segment was required. A rearrangement was called productive if the CDR3 had no stop codons and remained in frame with V and J, and every other rearrangement was called non-productive. CDR3 was defined according to IMGT convention as the region running from the second conserved V-encoded cysteine to the conserved J-encoded phenylalanine. The earlier analysis of 450 to 750 of the donors excluded any sequence lacking an unambiguous match to a single V gene segment. In an earlier analysis of roughly 500 of the donors, V segments were called functional above 56.7% productive rearrangements and were called segregating when the between-donor standard deviation exceeded 5%. A statistical classification framework was built to diagnose cytomegalovirus status from the catalog of TCR beta chain sequences. In a later analysis, TCR nucleotide sequences were compared against IMGT/GENE-DB human TR gene sequences so that V and J genes could be assigned. A later analysis assigned CDR3 sequences and most-parsimonious VDJ recombination scenarios with the TCRdist pipeline. A later analysis defined each TCR beta chain by its CDR3 amino acid sequence plus V-gene family, and excluded reads lacking a unique V-gene family. A later analysis removed 592 highly shared, low-generation-probability nucleotide sequences to deal with suspected cross-contamination and a sequencing artifact. In a later analysis, a clonal expansion index for each public chain was calculated from normalized within-repertoire ranks of inferred template counts. Generation probabilities in a later analysis came from a VDJ recombination model fitted to out-of-frame rearrangements, and those results were checked against IGoR. Hypergeometric tests were used in a later analysis to score TCR-TCR, TCR-HLA and TCR-CMV co-occurrence, with a repertoire-size bias correction applied to the TCR pairs. In a later analysis, false discovery rates were estimated by permuting HLA or CMV assignments 20 times. A later analysis grouped co-occurring TCRs with DBSCAN, adding TCRdist sequence similarity when clustering within HLA-allele-positive subsets. For co-occurrence clustering, repertoires with fewer than 30,000 or more than 120,000 public chains were excluded, along with several repertoires with anomalous nucleotide sharing. The table was pulled from immuneACCESS by TCRdb, which kept in-frame rearrangements only. Such tables lose some clones; where checked, under half of the loss comes from unresolved V genes, and the rest has no known cause. V and J calls and clone size follow that table, whereas D and trimming were derived from the DNA. The table kept for this sample lists approximately 110,000 clones. The ten largest account for 3% to 4.5% of the sample.

The chain joins TRBV5-4 to TRBJ2-1; TRBD2 matches 16 bases in the middle. Specimen: PBMCs. This clonotype was obtained from a man between 18 and 35 years old in good health and CMV-seronegative. The CDR3 is CASSGRGLAGGLEQFF. At the DNA level, the sequence is TGTGCCAGCAGCGGAAGGGGACTAGCGGGAGGGCTTGAGCAGTTCTTC. Reference TRBV5-4 and TRBJ2-1 genes cover what lies past the CDR3, so the full variable domain is ETGVTQSPTHLIKTRGQQVTLRCSSQSGHNTVSWYQQALGQGPQFIFQYYREEENGRGNFPPRFSGLQFPNYSSELNVNALELDDSALYLCASSGRGLAGGLEQFFGPGTRLTVL.